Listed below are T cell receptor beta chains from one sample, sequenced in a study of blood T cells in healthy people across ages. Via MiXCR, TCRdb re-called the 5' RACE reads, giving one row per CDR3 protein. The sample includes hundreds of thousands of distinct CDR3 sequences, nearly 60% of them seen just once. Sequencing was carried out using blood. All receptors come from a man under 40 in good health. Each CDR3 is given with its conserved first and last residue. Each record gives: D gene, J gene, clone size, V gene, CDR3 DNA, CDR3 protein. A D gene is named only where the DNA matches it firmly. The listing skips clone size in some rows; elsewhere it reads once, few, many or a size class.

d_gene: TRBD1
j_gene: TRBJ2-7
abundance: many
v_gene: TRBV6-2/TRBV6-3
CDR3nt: TGTGCCAGCAGTTACACCCTGGGACAGAAAACCTACGAGCAGTACTTC
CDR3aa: CASSYTLGQKTYEQYF

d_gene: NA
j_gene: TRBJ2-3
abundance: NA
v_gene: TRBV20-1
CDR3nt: TGCAGTGCTAGAGAAGCGTACAGCACAGATACGCAGTATTTT
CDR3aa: CSAREAYSTDTQYF

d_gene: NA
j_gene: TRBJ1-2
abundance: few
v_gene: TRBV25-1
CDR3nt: TGTGCCAGCAGCCGCGCCGGGACCCGGGATGGCTACACCTTC
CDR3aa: CASSRAGTRDGYTF

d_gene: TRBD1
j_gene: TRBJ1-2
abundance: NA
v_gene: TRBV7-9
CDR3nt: TGTGCCAGCATCCTGCAAGGACACAACCAGGGGGGGAACTATGGCTACACCTTC
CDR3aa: CASILQGHNQGGNYGYTF

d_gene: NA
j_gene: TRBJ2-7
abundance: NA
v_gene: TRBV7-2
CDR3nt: TGTGCCAGCAGTGTCAACCGGGATCCCCTCGAGCAGTACTTC
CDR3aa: CASSVNRDPLEQYF

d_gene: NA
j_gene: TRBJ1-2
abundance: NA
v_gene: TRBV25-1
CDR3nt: TGTGCCAGCAGTGAATCAGGGGCTAACTATGGCTACACCTTC
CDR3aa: CASSESGANYGYTF

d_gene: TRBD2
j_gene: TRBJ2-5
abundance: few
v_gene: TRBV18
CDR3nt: TGTGCCAGCTCACCGGAAGCGGGACTAGCGGGGTCACAAGAGACCCAGTACTTC
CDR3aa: CASSPEAGLAGSQETQYF

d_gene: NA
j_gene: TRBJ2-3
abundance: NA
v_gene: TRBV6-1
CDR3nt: TGTGCCAGCAGTGAGGGGACATATACGCAGTATTTT
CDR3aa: CASSEGTYTQYF

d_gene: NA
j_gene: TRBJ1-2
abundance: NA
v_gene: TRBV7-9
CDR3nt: TGTGCCAGCAGCTTATCCAGTGGTGGCTACACCTTC
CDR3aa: CASSLSSGGYTF

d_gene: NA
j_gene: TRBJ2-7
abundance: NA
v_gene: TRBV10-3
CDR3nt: TGTGCCATCAGTGCCGGGACACCCTACGAGCAGTACTTC
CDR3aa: CAISAGTPYEQYF

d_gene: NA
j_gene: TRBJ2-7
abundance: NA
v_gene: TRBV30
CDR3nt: TGTGCCTGGGGAGGGCCGCACGACGAGCAGTACTTC
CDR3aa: CAWGGPHDEQYF

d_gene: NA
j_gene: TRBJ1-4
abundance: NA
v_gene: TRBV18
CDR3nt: TGTGCCAGCTCCCCCAAGGAAACTAATGAAAAACTGTTTTTT
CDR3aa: CASSPKETNEKLFF

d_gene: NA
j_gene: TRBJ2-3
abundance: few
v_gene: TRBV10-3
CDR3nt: TGTGCCATCAGTGTAGGGACGTCTAGCACAGATACGCAGTATTTT
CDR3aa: CAISVGTSSTDTQYF

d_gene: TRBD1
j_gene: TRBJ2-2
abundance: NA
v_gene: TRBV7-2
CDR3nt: TGTGCCAGCAGCTTAGGTCCAGGGGGCATGGGCGGGGAGCTGTTTTTT
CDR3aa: CASSLGPGGMGGELFF

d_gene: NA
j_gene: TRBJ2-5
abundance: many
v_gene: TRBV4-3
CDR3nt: TGCGCCAGCAGCCAAGATTGGGCAAGCCCCCAAGAGACCCAGTACTTC
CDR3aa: CASSQDWASPQETQYF

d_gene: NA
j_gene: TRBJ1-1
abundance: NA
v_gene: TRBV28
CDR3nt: TGTGCCAGCAGTATAGGGGACATTTGGGCAAGCGCTTTCTTT
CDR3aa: CASSIGDIWASAFF

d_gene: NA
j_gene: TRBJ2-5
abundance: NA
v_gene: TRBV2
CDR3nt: TGTGCCAGCAGTGGGATGACGGAACAAGAGACCCAGTACTTC
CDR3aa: CASSGMTEQETQYF

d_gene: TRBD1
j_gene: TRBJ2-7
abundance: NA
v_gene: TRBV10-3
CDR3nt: TGTGCCATCAGTGAGTCGGTTCTCGGGACAGGGGTTGACGAGCAGTACTTC
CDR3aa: CAISESVLGTGVDEQYF